These 10 T cell receptor beta chains were sequenced from one sample in a study of T cell repertoires in cytomegalovirus infection (dated by TCRdb to between 2018 and 2021). The treatment or condition label for this specimen denotes: in vitro stimulation with specific CMV peptide epitopes to enrich CMV-specific T cells. These receptors have no known antigen. TCRdb lists the instrument as Illumina HiSeq 1500. Starting from the raw public reads, TCRdb applied fastp trimming at Q25, assembled clones with MiXCR and retained in-frame beta chains. Identical CDR3 protein sequences are pooled into one entry, listed with their most common genes and DNA. Here the sample has around 100,000 distinct CDR3 sequences; around 40% occur a single time. The top ten clonotypes cover 65% to 75% of the sample. The sample here was CD8+ T cells from cultured PBMCs, taken from culture after CMV antigen stimulation. Receptor source: a human donor in good health (CMV status not recorded). Some clones in this sample may be carry-over from other donors' samples.

This clonotype occurred once. The genes are TRBV5-4 and TRBJ2-7; possible D gene TRBD2, 5 bases. CDR1 and CDR2 (germline): SGHNT, YYREEE (reference sequence). The CDR3 covers 14 residues. Trimming cost V 4 bases and J 0 bases, with 11 bases left between them. The CDR3 nucleotides are TGTGCCAGCAGCGAGGGCCCTAGCTCCTACGAGCAGTACTTC. This gives the protein CASSEGPSSYEQYF. Using reference TRBV5-4 and TRBJ2-7 for the parts outside the CDR3, the full variable domain is ETGVTQSPTHLIKTRGQQVTLRCSSQSGHNTVSWYQQALGQGPQFIFQYYREEENGRGNFPPRFSGLQFPNYSSELNVNALELDDSALYLCASSEGPSSYEQYFGPGTRLTVT.

This clonotype was observed a handful of times. V gene TRBV7-8 combines with J gene TRBJ2-2; D is unclear. CDR3 length: 15 amino acids. Germline V gene sequence: CDR1 SGHVS, CDR2 FQNEAQ. The V end was cut by 2 bases, the J end by 5 bases, with 12 bases between. The CDR3 spells CASSLLPVWTGELFF. CDR3 in DNA: TGTGCCAGCAGCTTATTGCCGGTTTGGACCGGGGAGCTGTTTTTT.

In its sample, this clonotype was seen a few times. The chain links TRBV7-8 to TRBJ2-3; no clear D gene. Trimming stripped 4 bases from V and 3 bases from J, with 14 bases between. Germline CDR1 and CDR2: SGHVS and FQNEAQ. This CDR3 contains 15 residues. The CDR3 reads CASSSPDLGTDTQYF. CDR3 DNA: TGTGCCAGCAGCTCCCCCGATTTAGGAACAGATACGCAGTATTTT.

The V gene is TRBV11-2, the J gene TRBJ1-6; D not resolved. Trimming shortened V by 2 bases and J by 0 bases, and 11 bases separated the two germline ends. Looked up from germline, CDR1 is SGHAT and CDR2 is FQNNGV. The CDR3 spans 17 residues. In DNA, the CDR3 is TGTGCCAGCAGCTTAACAATGTTTGGCTCCTATAATTCACCCCTCCACTTT. Amino acids: CASSLTMFGSYNSPLHF.

The V gene is TRBV27, the J gene TRBJ2-2; 10 bases fit TRBD2. The trim removed 2 bases at V and 5 bases at J, leaving 2 bases unmatched. CDR3 length: 15 amino acids. Germline CDR1 and CDR2: MNHEY and SMNVEV (reference sequence). This chain's CDR3 is CASSLGAGGTGELFF. CDR3 DNA: TGTGCCAGCAGTTTAGGAGCGGGGGGGACCGGGGAGCTGTTTTTT.

The gene calls are TRBV19 and TRBJ1-1; D remains ambiguous. Germline V gene data show CDR1 as LNHDA and CDR2 as SQIVND (reference sequence). The CDR3 extends over 12 amino acids. V was clipped by 6 bases and J by 4 bases, with 9 bases between them. CDR3 in DNA: TGTGCCAGTAGCGGTCAGAGCACTGAAGCTTTCTTT. It is translated as CASSGQSTEAFF.

This rearrangement joins TRBV12-3 or TRBV12-4 to TRBJ2-1; D remains ambiguous. Trimming left V 3 bases short and J 6 bases short, with 9 bases between. The length of the CDR3 is 13 residues. The CDR3 sequence is CASSLDIRNEQFF. The CDR3 DNA sequence: TGTGCCAGCAGTTTGGATATACGCAATGAGCAGTTCTTC.

This clonotype came up once. The chain carries TRBV10-3 and TRBJ1-1; weak D call: TRBD1 (6 bases). Trimming cost V 8 bases and J 7 bases, with 17 bases left between them. CDR3 length: 13 residues. Germline-derived CDR1 and CDR2 are ENHRY and SYGVKD. The CDR3 reads CAIRDMEYDEAFF. The CDR3 DNA reads TGTGCCATCCGGGACATGGAGTACGATGAAGCTTTCTTT.

The rearrangement uses TRBV9 and TRBJ2-2; D is perhaps TRBD1 or TRBD2 (6 bases each). CDR1 is SGDLS, CDR2 YYNGEE, per germline. The CDR3 sequence is 16 residues long. The V end was cut by 3 bases, the J end by 1 base, with 13 bases between. DNA of the CDR3: TGTGCCAGCAGCGATCCGAGGGGGGTGAACACCGGGGAGCTGTTTTTT. Its protein is CASSDPRGVNTGELFF.

CDR3 in amino acids: CASSEVHALFGNEQFF. CDR3 nucleotides: TGTGCCAGCAGTGAAGTCCACGCTTTATTCGGCAATGAGCAGTTCTTC. The rearrangement joins TRBV6-1 to TRBJ2-1; D ambiguous. Germline CDR1 is MNHNS and CDR2 is SASEGT. Trimming cost V 1 base and J 6 bases, with 16 bases left between them. CDR3 length: 16 amino acids.